These 32 T cell receptor beta chains originate from one sample sequenced in a study of cytomegalovirus exposure and HLA in healthy donors. 60 Vbeta and 13 Jbeta primers were used in PCR. The method was immunoSEQ multiplex PCR; TCRdb's version includes in-frame clones alone and lacks a portion of them. Counted here are around 170,000 clones, roughly four fifths occurring once; the ten biggest clones make up 1.5% to 1.7%. Sequencing input: PBMCs. These TCRs come from a middle-aged man in good health and CMV-seronegative.

The chain couples TRBV19 to TRBJ2-1, with 9 bases fitting TRBD2. Germline CDR1 and CDR2: LNHDA and SQIVND (reference sequence). The CDR3 is made up of 16 amino acids. Trimming at V came to 5 bases and at J to 8 bases, leaving 13 bases not matched to a gene. The CDR3 is CASSALGGLARDEQFF. The CDR3 DNA reads TGTGCCAGTAGTGCCCTTGGGGGACTAGCCCGCGATGAGCAGTTCTTC.

This clone occurred a few times. The rearrangement links TRBV9 to TRBJ2-2; 11 bases are shared with TRBD2. The germline CDR1 and CDR2 sequences are SGDLS and YYNGEE. The J segment lost 4 bases and the V segment lost 7 bases, leaving 6 bases of the junction unmatched. The CDR3 totals 15 residues. This CDR3 reads CASETSGTGTGELFF. In nucleotides, the CDR3 is TGTGCCAGCGAGACTAGCGGGACGGGCACCGGGGAGCTGTTTTTT.

CDR3 sequence: CASGDRGSQPQHF. The CDR3 DNA is TGTGCCAGTGGGGACAGGGGAAGTCAGCCCCAGCATTTT. The V and J genes are TRBV19 and TRBJ1-5; 10 bases fit TRBD1. Germline loops: CDR1 LNHDA, CDR2 SQIVND (reference sequence). The CDR3 is made up of 13 amino acids. Trimming took 8 bases from V and 6 from J; bases not matched to a gene: 4.

V gene TRBV6-5 combines with J gene TRBJ1-5, with D perhaps matching TRBD1 (5 bases). The CDR3 covers 13 residues. Trimming removed 6 bases from V and 9 bases from J, with 15 bases in between. Germline lookup yields CDR1 MNHEY and CDR2 SVGAGI. Written as DNA, the CDR3 is TGTGCCAGCAGCCAAAACCTCGGGGGGCCCCAGCATTTT. This gives the protein CASSQNLGGPQHF.

About this clone: Mismatch with germline at one junction end may stem from a read error. V gene TRBV7-6 combines with J gene TRBJ2-6; a possible D gene is TRBD1 (5 bases). CDR3 length equals 16 residues. The germline gives CDR1 SGHVS, CDR2 FNYEAQ. The CDR3: CASSLLITSGANGLTF. The CDR3 bases are TGTGCCAGCAGCTTACTGATCACCTCTGGGGCCAACGGCCTGACTTTC.

This clone was counted a few times. The V call is TRBV2, the J call TRBJ1-2; no clear D gene. V gave up 5 bases and J gave up 0 bases, with 7 bases separating them. Germline CDR1 reads SNHLY; CDR2 reads FYNNEI. The CDR3 runs to 13 residues. In DNA, the CDR3 is TGTGCCAGCAGTTCGGAGACTAACTATGGCTACACCTTC. Translation gives CASSSETNYGYTF.

Comment on this clone: This sample also contains other DNA sequences that code for the same CDR3. This chain uses TRBV5-1 with TRBJ1-3; D unresolved. This CDR3 is 14 amino acids long. CDR1 SGHRS and CDR2 YFSETQ come from the germline V gene. V lost 0 bases and J 4 bases, leaving 8 bases between the germline ends. In DNA form, the CDR3 reads TGCGCCAGCAGCTTGGCTGGTCGGGGAAACACCATATATTTT. Protein sequence: CASSLAGRGNTIYF. Full variable domain (outside the CDR3, taken from reference TRBV5-1 and TRBJ1-3): KAGVTQTPRYLIKTRGQQVTLSCSPISGHRSVSWYQQTPGQGLQFLFEYFSETQRNKGNFPGRFSGRQFSNSRSEMNVSTLELGDSALYLCASSLAGRGNTIYFGEGSWLTVV.

This clone has only a few counts. The chain carries TRBV28 and TRBJ1-1, with 7 bases identical to TRBD1. The V gene end was trimmed by 6 bases and the J gene end by 4 bases; junction bases not matched to a gene: 11. Germline CDR1 is MDHEN and CDR2 is SYDVKM. The CDR3 runs 15 residues. CDR3 amino acids: CASSLPDRTFTEAFF. The DNA of the CDR3 is TGTGCCAGCAGCTTACCGGACAGGACATTCACTGAAGCTTTCTTT.

The V gene is TRBV20-1, the J gene TRBJ1-2, with 7 nucleotides matching TRBD1. V lost 6 bases to trimming and J lost 9 bases; unmatched junction nucleotides: 7. Per the germline V gene, CDR1 is DFQATT and CDR2 is SNEGSKA (reference sequence). CDR3 size: 11 residues. CDR3 sequence reads: CSAPDRSSYTF. CDR3 coding DNA: TGCAGTGCCCCGGACAGGAGTAGCTACACCTTC.

Only a few counts were recorded for this clone. The genes are TRBV19 and TRBJ1-1, with a weak D call TRBD1 (6 bases). The CDR3 covers 14 residues. The germline CDR1 and CDR2 sequences are LNHDA and SQIVND (reference sequence). Trimming left V 5 bases short and J 1 base short, with 11 bases between. This chain's CDR3 is CASSAGQSNTEAFF. In DNA form, the CDR3 reads TGTGCCAGTAGTGCAGGACAGTCGAACACTGAAGCTTTCTTT.

The chain uses TRBV18 and TRBJ1-1; a weak D match, TRBD1 (6 bases). The V gene's germline CDR1 is KGHSH and CDR2 LQKENI. The V gene lost 3 bases and the J gene lost 1 base, with 9 bases spanning the gap. The CDR3 totals 14 residues. The CDR3 spells CASSPRQANTEAFF. The DNA for the CDR3 is TGTGCCAGCTCACCTAGACAGGCGAACACTGAAGCTTTCTTT.

Worth noting for this clone: Other DNA sequences of this sample code for an identical CDR3. The rearrangement uses TRBV28 and TRBJ1-5; D uncertain. The CDR3 has 16 amino acids. Germline V gene data show CDR1 as MDHEN and CDR2 as SYDVKM. Between the trimmed V and J ends, which lost 7 bases and 4 bases, there was a span of 20 bases. CDR3: CASTPIGYGENQPQHF. CDR3 DNA sequence: TGTGCCAGCACCCCAATAGGTTACGGGGAAAATCAGCCCCAGCATTTT.

This clone was seen a handful of times. The chain links TRBV5-1 to TRBJ2-5; 8 nucleotides agree with TRBD2. Germline CDR1 SGHRS, CDR2 YFSETQ. The CDR3 contains 15 residues. Unmatched junction bases numbered 8, after V lost 4 bases and J lost 3 bases. In DNA, the CDR3 is TGCGCCAGCAGCCCCGGGGGGGCGATAGAAGAGACCCAGTACTTC. Residues: CASSPGGAIEETQYF.

The chain has TRBV15 and TRBJ2-6; no firm D call. Germline values: CDR1 LNHNV, CDR2 YYDKDF (reference sequence). Trimming took off 1 base at V and 0 bases at J, with 13 bases between the two ends. The length of the CDR3 is 18 residues. CDR3 DNA sequence: TGTGCCACCAGCAGAGGTCGGGTGTCCCTCTCTGGGGCCAACGTCCTGACTTTC. Amino acid sequence: CATSRGRVSLSGANVLTF. The full variable domain, rest sourced from reference TRBV15 and TRBJ2-6, is DAMVIQNPRYQVTQFGKPVTLSCSQTLNHNVMYWYQQKSSQAPKLLFHYYDKDFNNEADTPDNFQSRRPNTSFCFLDIRSPGLGDTAMYLCATSRGRVSLSGANVLTFGAGSRLTVL.

The V gene is TRBV7-9, the J gene TRBJ1-1; the D gene is possibly TRBD1 (5 bases). The V gene lost 5 bases and the J gene lost 5 bases, with 12 bases spanning the gap. CDR1 SEHNR and CDR2 FQNEAQ come from the germline V gene (reference sequence). The CDR3 has 13 amino acids. The CDR3 is CASSATVRTEAFF. The CDR3 bases are TGTGCCAGCAGCGCGACAGTTAGGACTGAAGCTTTCTTT.

The rearrangement uses TRBV28 and TRBJ1-2, with 7 bases that match TRBD1. The CDR3 totals 13 residues. J was trimmed by 7 bases and V by 5 bases; bases with no gene match: 7. Germline loops: CDR1 MDHEN, CDR2 SYDVKM. The CDR3 region is CASSEQGSGGYTF. CDR3 sequence (DNA): TGTGCCAGCAGTGAACAGGGGTCCGGTGGCTACACCTTC.

The chain is built from TRBV7-2 and TRBJ2-1; D perhaps matches TRBD2 (5 bases). Germline lookup yields CDR1 SGHTA and CDR2 FQGNSA. The CDR3 runs to 14 residues. The V end was cut by 5 bases, the J end by 4 bases, with 12 bases between. CDR3 coding DNA: TGTGCCAGCAGCCCCAGACTAAGTTACAATGAGCAGTTCTTC. Its protein is CASSPRLSYNEQFF.

V usage is TRBV20-1 and J usage is TRBJ2-1; D unresolved. The CDR3 runs to 11 residues. CDR1 is DFQATT and CDR2 is SNEGSKA in the germline V gene (reference sequence). V lost 3 bases, J lost 8 bases, and 8 bases lay in between. CDR3 amino acids: CSARPRYEQFF. In DNA, the CDR3 is TGCAGTGCTAGGCCTAGATATGAGCAGTTCTTC.

This clone has a single count. The V gene is TRBV29-1, the J gene TRBJ2-7, with TRBD1 as a possible D gene (6 bases). V was cut by 7 bases and J by 2 bases, with 15 bases left in between. This CDR3 has 13 residues. The germline gives CDR1 SQVTM, CDR2 ANQGSEA. The CDR3 coding sequence is TGCAGCGGCCAGGGGCCCGAGGCCTACGAGCAGTACTTC. This translates into CSGQGPEAYEQYF.

The chain has TRBV9 and TRBJ1-2; 8 bases line up with TRBD1. Germline loops: CDR1 SGDLS, CDR2 YYNGEE. Unmatched junction bases numbered 5, after V lost 0 bases and J lost 1 base. The CDR3 consists of 16 residues. The CDR3 nucleotides read TGTGCCAGCAGCGTAGGGACAGGGAACGGTAACTATGGCTACACCTTC. Amino acid sequence: CASSVGTGNGNYGYTF.

The rearrangement joins TRBV7-9 to TRBJ1-5, with D perhaps matching TRBD1 (6 bases). The CDR3 has 16 residues. V lost 1 base and J lost 0, with 10 bases in between. CDR1 SEHNR and CDR2 FQNEAQ come from the germline V gene (reference sequence). CDR3 protein: CASSLGSGASNQPQHF. The CDR3 DNA follows: TGTGCCAGCAGCTTAGGGTCAGGGGCTAGCAATCAGCCCCAGCATTTT.

This clone was counted a few times. V gene TRBV27 combines with J gene TRBJ1-1; 9 bases align to TRBD1. Germline CDR1 MNHEY, CDR2 SMNVEV (reference sequence). The trim removed 6 bases at V and 0 bases at J, leaving 11 bases unmatched. The CDR3 totals 17 residues. In nucleotides, the CDR3 is TGTGCCAGCAGGTCGGACAGGGGAACAACTATGAACACTGAAGCTTTCTTT. As protein: CASRSDRGTTMNTEAFF.

The V gene is TRBV5-1, the J gene TRBJ2-7; D possibly corresponds to TRBD2 (7 bases). Germline loops: CDR1 SGHRS, CDR2 YFSETQ. This CDR3 contains 13 residues. V lost 0 bases and J lost 7, with 11 bases in between. The CDR3 region is CASSLAGGLEQYV. The CDR3 nucleotides are TGCGCCAGCAGCTTGGCGGGGGGCCTGGAGCAGTACGTC.

The J gene is TRBJ2-1, the V gene TRBV28; TRBD1 aligns across 9 bases. The CDR3 is made up of 14 amino acids. J gave up 6 bases and V 6 bases, and 6 bases lay outside the gene matches. CDR1 and CDR2 from the germline V gene are MDHEN and SYDVKM. The CDR3 DNA reads as TGTGCCAGCAGCCTGGGACAGGGAGGCAATGAGCAGTTCTTC. Translation gives CASSLGQGGNEQFF.

The chain joins TRBV30 to TRBJ2-3; 9 bases match TRBD1. This CDR3 contains 20 residues. Germline CDR1 reads GTSNPN; CDR2 reads SVGIG (reference sequence). V trimming: 8 bases; J trimming: 1 base; junction bases outside the gene matches: 25. CDR3 region: CAVEATPGTGPGVGTDTQYF. Here the CDR3 DNA reads TGTGCCGTGGAGGCTACCCCTGGGACAGGGCCCGGGGTGGGCACAGATACGCAGTATTTT.

The chain joins TRBV11-2 to TRBJ2-7; TRBD2 matches 10 bases. With V trimmed by 4 bases and J by 2 bases, 8 bases remained unmatched. Germline V gene data show CDR1 as SGHAT and CDR2 as FQNNGV. The CDR3 is made up of 16 amino acids. CDR3 sequence reads: CASSSLAGGGTYEQYF. In DNA, the CDR3 is TGTGCCAGCAGCTCCTTAGCGGGAGGAGGGACCTACGAGCAGTACTTC.

The gene calls are TRBV29-1 and TRBJ2-1; maybe TRBD1 (6 bases). The CDR3 contains 14 residues. V was clipped by 6 bases and J by 0 bases, with 12 bases between them. CDR1 is SQVTM and CDR2 is ANQGSEA in the germline V gene. The CDR3 loop is CSVLGGLSYNEQFF. CDR3 DNA: TGCAGCGTACTTGGGGGCCTCTCCTACAATGAGCAGTTCTTC.

This clone came up once. The chain joins TRBV4-1 to TRBJ2-6; TRBD2 matches 9 bases. Losses at the gene ends were 3 bases for V and 4 bases for J; bases not matched to a gene: 13. Germline CDR1 is MGHRA and CDR2 is YSYEKL. This CDR3 is 19 amino acids long. CDR3 amino acids: CASSQDPGLADLGANVLTF. CDR3 in DNA: TGCGCCAGCAGCCAGGACCCGGGACTAGCTGATCTCGGGGCCAACGTCCTGACTTTC.

In its sample, this clone was seen a few times. The chain carries TRBV19 and TRBJ1-2; tentatively, D is TRBD1 (6 bases). V lost 9 bases to trimming and J lost 6 bases, with 17 bases between them. This CDR3 contains 13 residues. Germline lookup yields CDR1 LNHDA and CDR2 SQIVND (reference sequence). CDR3 region: CARKQGADHGYTF. DNA for the CDR3: TGTGCCAGGAAACAGGGCGCAGATCATGGCTACACCTTC.

V usage is TRBV28 and J usage is TRBJ1-5; D is unclear. Trimming took off 1 base at V and 4 bases at J, with 8 bases between the two ends. Germline CDR1 MDHEN, CDR2 SYDVKM. CDR3 size: 14 residues. CDR3 sequence reads: CASSLSQANQPQHF. The CDR3 region has the DNA TGTGCCAGCAGTTTATCGCAGGCTAATCAGCCCCAGCATTTT.

J is TRBJ1-5 and V is TRBV11-2; tentatively, D is TRBD1 (6 bases). V lost 3 bases, J lost 1 base, and 10 bases lay in between. The CDR3 spans 15 residues. The germline gives CDR1 SGHAT, CDR2 FQNNGV. Here the CDR3 reads CASSLGTWSNQPQHF. In DNA form, the CDR3 reads TGTGCCAGCAGCTTGGGGACATGGAGCAATCAGCCCCAGCATTTT.

The V gene is TRBV15, the J gene TRBJ1-2; unclear D gene. The germline V gene encodes CDR1 LNHNV and CDR2 YYDKDF (reference sequence). The CDR3 spans 16 residues. V shed 0 bases and J shed 0 bases, with 11 bases lying between them. CDR3 sequence (DNA): TGTGCCACCAGCAGAGATCGCGGGAGAGCTAACTATGGCTACACCTTC. Its translation is CATSRDRGRANYGYTF.